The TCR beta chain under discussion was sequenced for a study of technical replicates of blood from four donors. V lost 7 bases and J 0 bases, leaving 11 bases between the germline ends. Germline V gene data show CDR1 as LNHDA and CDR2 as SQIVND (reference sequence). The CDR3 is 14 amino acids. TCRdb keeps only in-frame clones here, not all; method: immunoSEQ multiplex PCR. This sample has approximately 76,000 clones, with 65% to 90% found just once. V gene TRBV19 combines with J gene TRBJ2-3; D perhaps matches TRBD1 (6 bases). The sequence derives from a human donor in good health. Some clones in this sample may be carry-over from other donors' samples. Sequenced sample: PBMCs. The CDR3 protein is CASTGAFSTDTQYF. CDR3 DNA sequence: TGTGCCAGTACAGGGGCTTTTAGCACAGATACGCAGTATTTT.